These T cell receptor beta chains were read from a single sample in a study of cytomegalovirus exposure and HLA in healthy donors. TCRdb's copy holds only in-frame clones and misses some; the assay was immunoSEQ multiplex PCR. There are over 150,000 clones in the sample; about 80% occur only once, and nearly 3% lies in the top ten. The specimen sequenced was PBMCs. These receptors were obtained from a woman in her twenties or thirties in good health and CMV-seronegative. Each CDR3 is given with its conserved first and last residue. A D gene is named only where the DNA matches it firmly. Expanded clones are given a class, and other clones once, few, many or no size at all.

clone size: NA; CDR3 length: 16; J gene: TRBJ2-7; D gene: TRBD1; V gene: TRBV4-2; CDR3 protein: CASSQDMGSGGSEQYF; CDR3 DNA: TGTGCCAGCAGCCAAGATATGGGGTCAGGGGGAAGCGAGCAGTACTTC
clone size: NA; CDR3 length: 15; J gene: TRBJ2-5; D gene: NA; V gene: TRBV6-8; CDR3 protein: CASSSAPRVKKTQYF; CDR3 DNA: TGTGCCAGCAGTTCGGCACCGCGGGTAAAAAAGACCCAGTACTTC
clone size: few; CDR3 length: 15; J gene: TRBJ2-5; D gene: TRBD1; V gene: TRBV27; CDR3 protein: CASSFAGQGWETQYF; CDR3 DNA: TGTGCCAGCAGTTTTGCCGGACAGGGGTGGGAGACCCAGTACTTC
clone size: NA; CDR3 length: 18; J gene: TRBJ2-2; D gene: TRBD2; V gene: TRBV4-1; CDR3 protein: CASSQSYYSGRITGELFF; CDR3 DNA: TGCGCCAGCAGCCAATCTTACTATAGCGGGAGAATTACCGGGGAGCTGTTTTTT
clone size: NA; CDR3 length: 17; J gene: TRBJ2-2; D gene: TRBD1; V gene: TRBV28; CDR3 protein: CASSLLPGQGAAGELFF; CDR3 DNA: TGTGCCAGCAGTTTACTCCCGGGACAGGGGGCTGCCGGGGAGCTGTTTTTT
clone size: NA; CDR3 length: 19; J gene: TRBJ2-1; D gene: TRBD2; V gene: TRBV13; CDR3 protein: CASSLPGLAGGGSYNEQFF; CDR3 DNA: TGTGCCAGCAGCCTTCCGGGACTAGCGGGAGGGGGGTCCTACAATGAGCAGTTCTTC
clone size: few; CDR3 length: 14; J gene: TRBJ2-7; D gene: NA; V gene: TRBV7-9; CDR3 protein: CASSSTTLSNEQYF; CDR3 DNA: TGTGCCAGCAGCTCCACGACACTCTCCAACGAGCAGTACTTC
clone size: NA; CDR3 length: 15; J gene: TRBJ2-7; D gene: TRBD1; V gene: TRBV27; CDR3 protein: CASSFLGQGLYEQYF; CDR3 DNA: TGTGCCAGCAGTTTTCTGGGACAGGGACTATACGAGCAGTACTTC
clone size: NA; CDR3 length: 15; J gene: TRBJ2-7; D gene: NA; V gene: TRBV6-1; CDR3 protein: CASSQQMTAYYEQYF; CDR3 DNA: TGTGCCAGCAGTCAACAAATGACAGCGTACTACGAGCAGTACTTC
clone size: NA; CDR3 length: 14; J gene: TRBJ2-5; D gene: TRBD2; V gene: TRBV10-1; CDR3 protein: CASSELAGGETQYF; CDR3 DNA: TGCGCCAGCAGTGAACTAGCGGGAGGGGAGACCCAGTACTTC
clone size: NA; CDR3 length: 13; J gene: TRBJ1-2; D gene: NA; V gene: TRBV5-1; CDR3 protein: CASSLERGGGYTF; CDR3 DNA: TGCGCCAGCAGCTTGGAGCGGGGTGGAGGCTACACCTTC
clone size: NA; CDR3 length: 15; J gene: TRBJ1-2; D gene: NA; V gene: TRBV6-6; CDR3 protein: CASSYSDDRDYGYTF; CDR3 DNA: TGTGCCAGCAGTTACTCGGACGACAGAGACTATGGCTACACCTTC
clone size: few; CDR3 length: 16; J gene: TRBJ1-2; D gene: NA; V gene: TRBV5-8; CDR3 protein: CASSLAGRGARYGYTF; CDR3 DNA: TGTGCCAGCAGCTTGGCGGGGCGGGGGGCCAGGTATGGCTACACCTTC
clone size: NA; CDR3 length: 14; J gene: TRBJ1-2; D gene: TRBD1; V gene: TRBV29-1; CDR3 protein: CSVEPGQGPYGYTF; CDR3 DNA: TGCAGCGTGGAACCGGGACAGGGGCCCTATGGCTACACCTTC
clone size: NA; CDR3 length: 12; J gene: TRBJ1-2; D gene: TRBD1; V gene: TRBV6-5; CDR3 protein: CASSSTGYGYTF; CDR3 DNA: TGTGCCAGCAGCTCGACAGGGTACGGCTACACCTTC
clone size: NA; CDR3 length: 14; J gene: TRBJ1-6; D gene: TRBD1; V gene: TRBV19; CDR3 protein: CASSYRGVSSPLHF; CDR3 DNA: TGTGCCAGTAGTTACAGGGGCGTTTCCTCACCCCTCCACTTT
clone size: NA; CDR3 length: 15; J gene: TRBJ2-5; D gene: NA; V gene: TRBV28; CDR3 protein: CASTSRAGRQETQYF; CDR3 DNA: TGTGCCAGCACCAGTAGGGCGGGGCGCCAAGAGACCCAGTACTTC
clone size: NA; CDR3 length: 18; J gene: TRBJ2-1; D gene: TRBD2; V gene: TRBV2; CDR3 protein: CASSEPDLGLAGGVEQFF; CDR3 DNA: TGTGCCAGCAGTGAACCGGACTTGGGACTAGCGGGGGGGGTTGAGCAGTTCTTC
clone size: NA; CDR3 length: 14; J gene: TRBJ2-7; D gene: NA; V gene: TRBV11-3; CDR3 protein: CASSSGVGDYEQYF; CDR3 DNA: TGTGCCAGCAGCTCAGGGGTAGGGGACTACGAGCAGTACTTC
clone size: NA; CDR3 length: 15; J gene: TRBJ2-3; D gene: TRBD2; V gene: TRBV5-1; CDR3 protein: CASSLGTSGGDTQYF; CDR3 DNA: TGCGCCAGCAGCTTGGGAACTAGCGGGGGAGATACGCAGTATTTT
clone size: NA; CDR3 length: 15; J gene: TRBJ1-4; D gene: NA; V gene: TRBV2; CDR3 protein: CASSELRGLGEKLFF; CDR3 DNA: TGTGCCAGCAGTGAACTCAGGGGTTTAGGCGAAAAACTGTTTTTT
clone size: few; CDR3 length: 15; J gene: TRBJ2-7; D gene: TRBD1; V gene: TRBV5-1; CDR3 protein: CASSLAGTEYYEQYF; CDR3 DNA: TGCGCCAGCAGCTTGGCCGGGACAGAGTATTACGAGCAGTACTTC
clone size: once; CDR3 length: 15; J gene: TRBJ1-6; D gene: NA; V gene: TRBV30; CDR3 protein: CAWNPTRVGSSPLHF; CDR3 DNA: TGTGCCTGGAACCCAACCAGGGTGGGAAGTTCACCCCTCCACTTT
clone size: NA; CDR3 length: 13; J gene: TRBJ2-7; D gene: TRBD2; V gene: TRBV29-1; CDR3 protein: CSVVAGGTYEQYF; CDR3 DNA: TGCAGCGTTGTAGCGGGAGGTACCTACGAGCAGTACTTC
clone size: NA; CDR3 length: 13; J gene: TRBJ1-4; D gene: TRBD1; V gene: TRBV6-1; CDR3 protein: CASRQGRNEKLFF; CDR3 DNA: TGTGCCAGCCGACAGGGCCGGAATGAAAAACTGTTTTTT
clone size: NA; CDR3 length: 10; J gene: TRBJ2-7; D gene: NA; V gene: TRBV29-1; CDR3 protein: CSVGGYEQYF; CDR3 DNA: TGCAGCGTCGGAGGATACGAGCAGTACTTC
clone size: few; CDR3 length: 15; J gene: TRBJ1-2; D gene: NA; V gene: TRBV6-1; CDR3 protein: CASSEVRGQGYGYTF; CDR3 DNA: TGTGCCAGCAGTGAAGTCAGGGGACAAGGCTATGGCTACACCTTC
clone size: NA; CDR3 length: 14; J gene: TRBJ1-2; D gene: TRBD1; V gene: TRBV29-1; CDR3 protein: CSVARDRDGYGYTF; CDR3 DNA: TGCAGCGTTGCCCGGGACAGGGATGGATATGGCTACACCTTC
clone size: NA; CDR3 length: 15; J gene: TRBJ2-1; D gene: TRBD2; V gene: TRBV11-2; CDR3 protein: CASSFLAGIYNEQFF; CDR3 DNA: TGTGCCAGCAGCTTTCTAGCGGGGATTTACAATGAGCAGTTCTTC
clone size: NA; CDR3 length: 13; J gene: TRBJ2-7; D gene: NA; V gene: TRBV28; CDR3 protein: CASSFQGSYEQYF; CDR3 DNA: TGTGCCAGCAGTTTTCAGGGTTCCTACGAGCAGTACTTC
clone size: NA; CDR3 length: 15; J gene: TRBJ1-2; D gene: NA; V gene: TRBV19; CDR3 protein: CASSIDSRPSYGYTF; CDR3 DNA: TGTGCCAGTAGTATCGATAGTCGCCCCTCCTATGGCTACACCTTC
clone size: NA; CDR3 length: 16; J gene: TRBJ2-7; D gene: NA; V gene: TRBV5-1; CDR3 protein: CASSFSGPKEAGEQYF; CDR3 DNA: TGCGCCAGCAGCTTCTCCGGGCCCAAGGAGGCTGGCGAGCAGTACTTC
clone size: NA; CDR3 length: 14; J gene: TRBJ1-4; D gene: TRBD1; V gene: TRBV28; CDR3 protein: CATRDRGPNEKLFF; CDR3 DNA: TGTGCCACCAGAGACAGGGGTCCTAATGAAAAACTGTTTTTT
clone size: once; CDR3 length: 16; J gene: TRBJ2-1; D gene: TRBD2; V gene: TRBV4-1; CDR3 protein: CASSLTVAGVRNEQFF; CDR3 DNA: TGCGCCAGCAGCCTCACAGTAGCGGGAGTTAGAAATGAGCAGTTCTTC
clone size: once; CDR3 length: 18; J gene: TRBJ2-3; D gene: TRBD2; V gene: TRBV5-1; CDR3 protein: CASSPGLAVAANTDTQYF; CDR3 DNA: TGCGCCAGCAGCCCTGGACTAGCGGTGGCCGCAAACACAGATACGCAGTATTTT
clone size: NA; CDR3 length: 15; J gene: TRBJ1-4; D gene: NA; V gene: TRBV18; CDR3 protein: CASSPLPSTNEKLFF; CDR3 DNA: TGTGCCAGCTCACCACTCCCATCAACTAATGAAAAACTGTTTTTT
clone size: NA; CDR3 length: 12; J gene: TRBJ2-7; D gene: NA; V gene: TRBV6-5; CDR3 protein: CASSTRHHEQYF; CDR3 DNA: TGTGCCAGCAGTACTCGACACCACGAGCAGTACTTC
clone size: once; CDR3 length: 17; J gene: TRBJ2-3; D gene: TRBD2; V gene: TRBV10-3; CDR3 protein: CAITPRAGGPISDTQYF; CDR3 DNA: TGTGCCATCACTCCGAGGGCGGGAGGGCCGATATCAGATACGCAGTATTTT
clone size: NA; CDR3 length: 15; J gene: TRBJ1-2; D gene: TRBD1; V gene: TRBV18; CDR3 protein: CASSPLTGGPSGYTF; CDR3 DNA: TGTGCCAGCTCACCACTTACAGGGGGTCCCTCAGGCTACACCTTC
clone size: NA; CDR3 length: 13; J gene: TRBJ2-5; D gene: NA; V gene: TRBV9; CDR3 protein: CASSVVPKETQYF; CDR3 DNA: TGTGCCAGCAGCGTAGTCCCTAAAGAGACCCAGTACTTC
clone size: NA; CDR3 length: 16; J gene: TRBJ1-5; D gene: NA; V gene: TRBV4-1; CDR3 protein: CASSQDNRVRNQPQHF; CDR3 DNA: TGCGCCAGCAGCCAGGATAACAGGGTTCGGAATCAGCCCCAGCATTTT
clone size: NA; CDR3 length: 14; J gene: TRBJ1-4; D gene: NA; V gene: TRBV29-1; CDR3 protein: CSVGQGTANEKLFF; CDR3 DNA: TGCAGCGTCGGGCAGGGAACGGCTAATGAAAAACTGTTTTTT
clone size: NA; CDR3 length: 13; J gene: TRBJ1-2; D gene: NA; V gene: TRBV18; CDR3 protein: CASSETELNGYTF; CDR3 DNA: TGTGCCAGCTCAGAGACAGAACTCAATGGCTACACCTTC
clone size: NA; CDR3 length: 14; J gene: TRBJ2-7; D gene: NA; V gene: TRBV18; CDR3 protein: CASSHDRDIYEQYF; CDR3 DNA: TGTGCCAGCTCCCATGACAGAGACATCTACGAGCAGTACTTC
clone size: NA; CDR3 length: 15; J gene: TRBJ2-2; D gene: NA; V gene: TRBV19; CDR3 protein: CASKTDISNTGELFF; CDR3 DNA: TGTGCCAGTAAAACGGACATCTCGAACACCGGGGAGCTGTTTTTT
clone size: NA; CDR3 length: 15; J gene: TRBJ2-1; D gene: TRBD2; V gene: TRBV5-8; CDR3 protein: CASTYLGGVYNEQFF; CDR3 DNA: TGTGCCAGCACCTATCTGGGGGGGGTATACAATGAGCAGTTCTTC
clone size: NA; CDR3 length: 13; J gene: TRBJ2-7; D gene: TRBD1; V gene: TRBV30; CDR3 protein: CAWTGQASYEQYF; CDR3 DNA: TGTGCCTGGACCGGACAGGCCTCCTACGAGCAGTACTTC
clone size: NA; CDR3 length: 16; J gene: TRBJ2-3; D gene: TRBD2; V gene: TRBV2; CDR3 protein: CASSEGTSWSTDTQYF; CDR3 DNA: TGTGCCAGCAGTGAGGGGACTAGCTGGAGCACAGATACGCAGTATTTT
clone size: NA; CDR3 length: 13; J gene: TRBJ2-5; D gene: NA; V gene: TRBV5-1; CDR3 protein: CASSWTPPETQYF; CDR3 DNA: TGCGCCAGCAGTTGGACACCGCCGGAGACCCAGTACTTC
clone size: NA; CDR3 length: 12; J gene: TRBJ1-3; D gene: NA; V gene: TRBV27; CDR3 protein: CASNSYGNTIYF; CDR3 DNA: TGTGCCAGCAACAGTTATGGAAACACCATATATTTT
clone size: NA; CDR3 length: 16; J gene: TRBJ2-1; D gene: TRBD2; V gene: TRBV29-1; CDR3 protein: CSVEPGTSGSYNEQFF; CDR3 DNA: TGCAGCGTTGAACCCGGGACTAGCGGATCCTACAATGAGCAGTTCTTC
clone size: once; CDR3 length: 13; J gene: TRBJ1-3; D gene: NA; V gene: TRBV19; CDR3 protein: CASSIRPRNTIYF; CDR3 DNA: TGTGCCAGTAGTATCCGTCCCCGAAACACCATATATTTT
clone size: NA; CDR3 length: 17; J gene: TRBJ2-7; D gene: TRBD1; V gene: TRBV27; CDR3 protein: CASRLGRQGSSSYEQYF; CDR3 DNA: TGTGCCAGCAGACTGGGGAGACAGGGCTCTAGCTCCTACGAGCAGTACTTC
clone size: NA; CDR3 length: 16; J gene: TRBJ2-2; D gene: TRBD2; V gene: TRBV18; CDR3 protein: CASSPRRGGILGELFF; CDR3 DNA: TGTGCCAGCTCACCACGACGCGGGGGGATCCTCGGGGAGCTGTTTTTT
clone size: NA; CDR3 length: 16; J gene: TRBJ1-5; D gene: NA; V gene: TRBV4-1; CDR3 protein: CASSQDRGYSNQPQHF; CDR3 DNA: TGCGCCAGCAGCCAAGATCGGGGGTATAGCAATCAGCCCCAGCATTTT
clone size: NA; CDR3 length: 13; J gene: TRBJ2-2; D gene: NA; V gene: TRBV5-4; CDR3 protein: CASSSGYTGELFF; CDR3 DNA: TGTGCCAGCAGCTCGGGGTACACCGGGGAGCTGTTTTTT
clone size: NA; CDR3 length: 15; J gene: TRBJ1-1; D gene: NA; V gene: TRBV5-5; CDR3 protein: CASSERTLRVSEAFF; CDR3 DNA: TGTGCCAGCAGCGAGCGCACGTTGCGCGTCTCGGAAGCTTTCTTT